This T cell receptor (beta chain) was documented in a study of T cell changes during pregnancy in multiple sclerosis (dated by TCRdb to about 2019). Study-level background: In women with multiple sclerosis, the researchers looked at how the T cell repertoire shifted as pregnancy progressed.

As concerns this clone: This receptor's antigen is unknown. Base qualities are not provided; no much larger clone lies one nucleotide away.

Including the terminal cysteine and phenylalanine, the CDR3 comprises 16 residues. Left in the record is the CDR3 DNA by itself, 48 bases read in frame from the first base. From V the trimming removes 2 bases and from J it removes 2 bases, while the gene matches leave 7 bases of the junction unaccounted for. For CDR1 and CDR2, the germline V gene lists KGHSH and LQKENI. Libraries were made using the immunoSEQ multiplex PCR assay. Here the immuneACCESS table is served through TCRdb, limited to in-frame sequences with V and J called. Missing clones are a known gap in these copies; in checked studies unresolved V genes cover under half, and the rest lacks a known reason. The sample has 80,000 to 100,000 clones on record, less than 95% of them singletons. The ten top clones hold around 0.78% of the sample.

The rearrangement combines TRBV18 with TRBJ2-7, with 9 middle bases fitting TRBD1. This clonotype was sampled from a female donor in good health, enrolled as a control in a pregnancy study. The specimen comprised peripheral blood, sampled in the second trimester of pregnancy. The DNA sequence is TGTGCCAGCTCACCAGGGACAGGGCGTTTGACCTACGAGCAGTACTTC. Its protein is CASSPGTGRLTYEQYF. When the CDR3 is completed using the reference TRBV18 and TRBJ2-7 genes on either side, the full variable domain is NAGVMQNPRHLVRRRGQEARLRCSPMKGHSHVYWYRQLPEEGLKFMVYLQKENIIDESGMPKERFSAEFPKEGPSILRIQQVVRGDSAAYFCASSPGTGRLTYEQYFGPGTRLTVT.